The next 19 T cell receptor beta chains were all read from a single sample in a study of CD8+ T cells in alopecia areata (dated by TCRdb to the late 2010s). The protocol used for the library was the immunoSEQ multiplex PCR assay. For TCR sequencing, RNA was extracted from every sample and reverse transcribed into cDNA to serve as template. The table was pulled from immuneACCESS by TCRdb, which kept in-frame rearrangements only. Such tables lose some clones; where checked, under half of the loss comes from unresolved V genes, and the rest has no known cause. The sample includes 150,000 or so clones, with about 54% observed a single time. About 4.5% of the sample belongs to the ten largest clones. Material: CD4+ T cells sorted from blood. Source of these receptors: a human donor in good health.

The chain is built from TRBV5-4 and TRBJ2-1; TRBD2 aligns across 7 bases. CDR3 length: 13 residues. Per the germline V gene, CDR1 is SGHNT and CDR2 is YYREEE (reference sequence). The CDR3 here is CGYRGVSYNEQFF. The DNA for the CDR3 is TGTGGCTACCGGGGGGTCTCCTACAATGAGCAGTTCTTC.

CDR3 region: CSGIAKKETQYF. In DNA, the CDR3 is TGCAGCGGCATAGCCAAGAAAGAGACCCAGTACTTC. The chain employs TRBV29-1 and TRBJ2-5, with no clear D. The V end lost 7 bases, the J end lost 3 bases, and 12 bases lay between the germline ends. Germline V gene lookup returns CDR1 SQVTM and CDR2 ANQGSEA. The CDR3 is made up of 12 amino acids.

V gene TRBV28 combines with J gene TRBJ1-1, with D uncertain. This CDR3 has 11 residues. V dropped 7 bases and J dropped 2 bases, with 5 bases sitting between them. Germline CDR1 MDHEN, CDR2 SYDVKM. This chain's CDR3 is CASKENTEAFF. In nucleotides, the CDR3 is TGTGCCAGCAAGGAAAACACTGAAGCTTTCTTT.

This clone was detected a few times. This chain links TRBV29-1 with TRBJ2-2, with 8 bases identical to TRBD2. The CDR3 runs 15 residues. J lost 5 bases, V lost 7 bases, and 12 bases had no gene match. CDR1 is SQVTM and CDR2 is ANQGSEA in the germline V gene. The CDR3 is CSARAGAELTGELFF. The CDR3 coding sequence is TGCAGCGCTCGAGCGGGAGCGGAGTTAACCGGGGAGCTGTTTTTT.

This rearrangement joins TRBV5-6 to TRBJ2-5, with TRBD2 matching 10 bases. Germline lookup yields CDR1 SGHDT and CDR2 YYEEEE. V shed 0 bases, J shed 5 bases, and the junction held 4 bases outside the gene matches. This CDR3 spans 15 amino acids. The CDR3 reads CASSLDLAGVETQYF. The CDR3 DNA sequence: TGTGCCAGCAGCTTGGACCTAGCGGGAGTGGAGACCCAGTACTTC.

This clone has more than one count but fewer than ten. This chain joins TRBV6-1 and TRBJ2-3, with 9 bases lining up with TRBD2. Trimming at V came to 7 bases and at J to 10 bases, leaving 9 bases not matched to a gene. In germline, CDR1 is MNHNS, CDR2 SASEGT. This CDR3 has 13 amino acids. The CDR3: CASKSASGISQYF. The DNA for the CDR3 is TGTGCCAGCAAAAGTGCTAGCGGGATTTCGCAGTATTTT.

The CDR3 coding sequence is TGTGCCAGCAGCTTGGTTGGGACAAGGGAGCAGTACTTC. The encoded protein is CASSLVGTREQYF. The chain couples TRBV5-6 to TRBJ2-7; D perhaps matches TRBD1 (6 bases). The CDR3 is 13 amino acids. Trimming pared 0 bases from V and 7 bases from J, leaving 11 bases between. Germline values: CDR1 SGHDT, CDR2 YYEEEE.

In its sample, this clone was seen a few times. The gene calls are TRBV7-9 and TRBJ2-5, with D perhaps TRBD2 (5 bases). CDR3 length: 16 amino acids. Trimming stripped 1 base from V and 5 bases from J, with 17 bases between. Germline V CDR1 and CDR2: SEHNR, FQNEAQ (reference sequence). CDR3 loop: CASSLVRIGNGETQYF. The DNA of the CDR3 is TGTGCCAGCAGCTTAGTTAGAATCGGGAATGGTGAGACCCAGTACTTC.

The V gene is TRBV7-2, the J gene TRBJ1-2; D is possibly TRBD1 (6 bases). Between the trimmed V and J ends, which lost 1 base and 12 bases, there was a span of 12 bases. Germline loops: CDR1 SGHTA, CDR2 FQGNSA. There are 12 residues in the CDR3. CDR3 sequence: CASSLDREANTF. The CDR3 DNA reads TGTGCCAGCAGCTTAGACAGGGAGGCGAACACCTTC.

The genes are TRBV5-1 and TRBJ2-7, with D possibly being TRBD1 (5 bases). Germline loops: CDR1 SGHRS, CDR2 YFSETQ. The CDR3 runs to 11 residues. V gave up 3 bases and J gave up 6 bases, with 7 bases separating them. CDR3 residues: CASSSGIEQYF. CDR3 in DNA: TGCGCCAGCAGCTCAGGGATCGAGCAGTACTTC.

The CDR3 sequence is CSVSSGRSSYNEQFF. The CDR3 bases are TGCAGCGTGAGCAGCGGGAGGAGCTCCTACAATGAGCAGTTCTTC. The rearrangement uses TRBV29-1 and TRBJ2-1, with 9 bases that match TRBD2. This CDR3 has 15 amino acids. Germline values: CDR1 SQVTM, CDR2 ANQGSEA. J gave up 0 bases and V 6 bases, and 6 bases lay outside the gene matches.

The rearrangement joins TRBV15 to TRBJ1-2; TRBD1 matches at 9 bases. J gave up 7 bases and V 0 bases, and 6 bases lay outside the gene matches. CDR1 is LNHNV, CDR2 YYDKDF, per germline (reference sequence). CDR3 length equals 15 residues. DNA of the CDR3: TGTGCCACCAGCAGAGATTCGACAGGGGGTTTTGGCTACACCTTC. The encoded protein is CATSRDSTGGFGYTF.

In nucleotides, the CDR3 is TGTGCCAGCAGTTTATTGAGGCCCGGGGCAATTCAGTACTTC. Its translation is CASSLLRPGAIQYF. V gene TRBV27 combines with J gene TRBJ2-4; D possibly uses TRBD1 or TRBD2 (5 bases each). The germline V and J ends were trimmed by 1 base and 10 bases, with 14 bases remaining between them. The germline gives CDR1 MNHEY, CDR2 SMNVEV (reference sequence). The CDR3 sequence is 14 residues long.

The chain is built from TRBV5-4 and TRBJ2-3, with TRBD2 as a possible D gene (5 bases). Trimming left V 5 bases short and J 1 base short, with 14 bases between. The germline V gene encodes CDR1 SGHNT and CDR2 YYREEE (reference sequence). This CDR3 contains 15 residues. CDR3 region: CASRMDPAGTDTQYF. The DNA for the CDR3 is TGTGCCAGCAGAATGGACCCAGCGGGCACAGATACGCAGTATTTT.

The V and J genes are TRBV10-1 and TRBJ2-5, with 8 bases matching TRBD1. CDR3 size: 14 residues. The germline V gene encodes CDR1 WNHNN and CDR2 SYGVQD (reference sequence). V shed 8 bases, J shed 5 bases, and the junction held 10 bases outside the gene matches. The CDR3 loop is CASVGDRGYETQYF. The CDR3 coding sequence is TGCGCCAGCGTCGGAGACAGGGGTTACGAGACCCAGTACTTC.

This clone was counted once. The CDR3 spells CASSPLMGQDRGTQYF. In DNA form, the CDR3 reads TGTGCCAGCAGCCCCCTCATGGGCCAAGACAGGGGGACCCAGTACTTC. The chain carries TRBV11-2 and TRBJ2-5; TRBD1 matches 8 bases. Germline lookup yields CDR1 SGHAT and CDR2 FQNNGV. V was clipped by 5 bases and J by 7 bases; unmatched bases: 15. The CDR3 covers 16 residues. The whole variable domain, remainder taken from reference TRBV11-2 and TRBJ2-5, is EAGVAQSPRYKIIEKRQSVAFWCNPISGHATLYWYQQILGQGPKLLIQFQNNGVVDDSQLPKDRFSAERLKGVDSTLKIQPAKLEDSAVYLCASSPLMGQDRGTQYFGPGTRLLVL.

The chain links TRBV29-1 to TRBJ1-4; no clear D gene. CDR3 length: 13 residues. The V and J ends lost 6 bases and 5 bases respectively, with 13 bases between them. The germline V gene encodes CDR1 SQVTM and CDR2 ANQGSEA. CDR3 in DNA: TGCAGCGTCTCGGCAGGCGGAAATGAAAAACTGTTTTTT. Translated, it gives CSVSAGGNEKLFF.

This clone was counted only a few times. V is TRBV29-1 and J is TRBJ2-3; the D is unclear. Germline CDR1 and CDR2: SQVTM and ANQGSEA. The V and J ends lost 6 bases and 6 bases respectively, with 16 bases between them. This CDR3 spans 13 amino acids. CDR3 sequence (DNA): TGCAGCGTGAACACTGCCCGGCTCGATACGCAGTATTTT. Translation gives CSVNTARLDTQYF.

This chain links TRBV29-1 with TRBJ1-5, with 12 bases that match TRBD1. J gave up 7 bases and V 6 bases, and 10 bases lay outside the gene matches. CDR3 length: 15 amino acids. Germline V gene lookup returns CDR1 SQVTM and CDR2 ANQGSEA. In nucleotides, the CDR3 is TGCAGCGTGAATACCGGGACAGGGGGCGGACAGCCCCAGCATTTT. It codes for CSVNTGTGGGQPQHF.